This TCR beta chain was retrieved from a study of T cell responses to AZD1222 COVID-19 vaccine. Remarks on this clone: What it recognizes is unknown.

This CDR3 contains 14 residues. CDR1 and CDR2 (germline): MNHEY, SVGEGT. The ends lost 4 bases at V and 5 bases at J; junction bases unmatched: 7. The assay was immunoSEQ multiplex PCR, and TCRdb's table has in-frame clones only and misses some. The sample lists roughly 36,000 clones; roughly 89% were seen once. Study conclusions and caveats: The study reported that nearly half of spike-specific TCRs target unmutated variant regions. The donor group comprised mostly white British people and more females; the analysis possibly underestimated clonal diversity. Repertoires were obtained solely post-peak T cell response. Baseline seropositives among AZD1222 recipients totaled only six or seven.

The chain is built from TRBV6-2 or TRBV6-3 and TRBJ1-1; the match to TRBD1 covers 7 bases. The clonotype originates from an adult in good health. The sample consisted of peripheral blood, taken on day 0 of AZD1222 vaccination. CDR3 protein: CASSSLQGLTEAFF. The CDR3 DNA sequence: TGTGCCAGCAGTTCCCTACAGGGGTTAACTGAAGCTTTCTTT.